This TCR beta chain is drawn from a study of cytomegalovirus exposure and HLA in healthy donors. Comments on this clone: What it binds is not known.

Germline assignment: CDR1 MNHEY and CDR2 SVGAGI. The CDR3 runs to 14 residues. V shed 4 bases and J shed 5 bases, with 14 bases lying between them. Produced via immunoSEQ multiplex PCR; TCRdb's table is partial and in-frame only. The data contain 100,000 to 120,000 clones, roughly 84% of them singletons. Study-wide findings and caveats: Within the 120 validation repertoires, first-cohort TCR clusters tended to co-occur, according to a later analysis. In vitro experiments confirmed that a few CMV-associated chains were specific for CMV antigens. The authors listed roughly 150 TCR beta chains as cytomegalovirus-associated. Most TCR sequences proved rare, with some public TCRs found in many donors.

The sequencing sample was made of PBMCs. This receptor was obtained from a woman aged 18-30 years in good health and CMV-seronegative. The chain joins TRBV6-5 to TRBJ1-1; tentative D call: TRBD1 (5 bases). CDR3 loop: CASSFRRGRTEAFF. DNA for the CDR3: TGTGCCAGCAGTTTTCGGAGGGGTCGGACTGAAGCTTTCTTT.